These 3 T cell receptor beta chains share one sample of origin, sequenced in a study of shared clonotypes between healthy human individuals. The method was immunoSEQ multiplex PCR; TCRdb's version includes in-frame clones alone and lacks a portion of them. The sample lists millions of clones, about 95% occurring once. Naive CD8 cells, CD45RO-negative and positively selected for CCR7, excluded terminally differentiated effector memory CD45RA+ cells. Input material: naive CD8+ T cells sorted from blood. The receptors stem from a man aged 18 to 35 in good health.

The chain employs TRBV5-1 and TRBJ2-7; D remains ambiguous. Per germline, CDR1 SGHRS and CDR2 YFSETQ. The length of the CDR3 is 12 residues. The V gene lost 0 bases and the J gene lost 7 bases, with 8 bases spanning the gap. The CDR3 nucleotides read TGCGCCAGCAGCTTGGCATCCGGAGAGCAGTACTTC. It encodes CASSLASGEQYF.

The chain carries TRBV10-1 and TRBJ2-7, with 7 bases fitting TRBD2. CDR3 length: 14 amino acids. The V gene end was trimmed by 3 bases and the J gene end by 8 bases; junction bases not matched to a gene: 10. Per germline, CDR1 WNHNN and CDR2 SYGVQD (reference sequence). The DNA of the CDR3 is TGCGCCAGCAGTGACCCAAGCGGGATTACGCAGCAGTACTTC. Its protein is CASSDPSGITQQYF.

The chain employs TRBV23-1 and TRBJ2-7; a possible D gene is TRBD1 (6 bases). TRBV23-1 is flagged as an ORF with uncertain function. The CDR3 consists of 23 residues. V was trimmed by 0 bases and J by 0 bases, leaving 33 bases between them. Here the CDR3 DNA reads TGCGCCAGCAGTCAATCCTTGTGGCATGCGTCGGGACATGACCTGGCAAGCTCCTACGAGCAGTACTTC. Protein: CASSQSLWHASGHDLASSYEQYF.